This is a list of T cell receptor beta chains from one sample in a study of shared clonotypes between healthy human individuals. TCRdb's table, derived via immunoSEQ multiplex PCR, lists solely in-frame clones and lacks some. The table includes over a million clones, about 98.5% detected once. Sequencing input: naive CD4+ T cells sorted from blood. Receptors originate from a man aged 30 to 39 in good health. The CDR3 runs from the conserved cysteine through the conserved F or W. A D gene is named only where the DNA matches it firmly. Size values are once, few and many counts, or a class for expanded clones, and some rows have none.

>NA|TRBV29-1|TRBJ2-1|NA
CSVGTVGEQFF
TGCAGCGTTGGGACAGTTGGTGAGCAGTTCTTC
>NA|TRBV19|TRBJ2-2|NA
CASTGTSNTGELFF
TGTGCCAGTACCGGGACATCGAACACCGGGGAGCTGTTTTTT
>NA|TRBV18|TRBJ2-6|TRBD1
CASSALKGTAGANVLTF
TGTGCCAGCTCAGCGTTAAAGGGGACAGCGGGGGCCAACGTCCTGACTTTC
>NA|TRBV10-3|TRBJ1-4|NA
CAISDSDSLNEKLFF
TGTGCCATCAGTGACTCGGACAGTCTTAATGAAAAACTGTTTTTT
>NA|TRBV5-6|TRBJ2-3|NA
CASSSQSTDTQYF
TGTGCCAGCAGTTCGCAGAGCACAGATACGCAGTATTTT
>NA|TRBV25-1|TRBJ2-7|NA
CASSDTAAYEQYF
TGTGCCAGCAGTGATACTGCCGCCTACGAGCAGTACTTC
>once|TRBV20-1|TRBJ2-7|NA
CSARASYEQYF
TGCAGTGCTCGGGCCTCCTACGAGCAGTACTTC
>NA|TRBV5-1|TRBJ2-3|NA
CASSLGLPDTQYF
TGCGCCAGCAGCTTGGGATTACCGGATACGCAGTATTTT
>NA|TRBV18|TRBJ1-1|TRBD1
CASSPQGTGMNTEAFF
TGTGCCAGCTCACCACAGGGGACAGGGATGAACACTGAAGCTTTCTTT
>NA|TRBV29-1|TRBJ2-1|NA
CSAWLGLATYNEQFF
TGCAGCGCTTGGCTGGGTCTAGCGACTTACAATGAGCAGTTCTTC
>NA|TRBV28|TRBJ1-5|NA
CASSHETGNDQPQHF
TGTGCCAGCAGCCATGAAACGGGTAACGATCAGCCCCAGCATTTT
>NA|TRBV29-1|TRBJ2-3|NA
CSVANPLADTQYF
TGCAGCGTTGCGAACCCACTCGCGGATACGCAGTATTTT
>few|TRBV5-1|TRBJ2-3|NA
CASSLESDTQYF
TGCGCCAGCAGCTTGGAGTCGGATACGCAGTATTTT